Shown below are 25 T cell receptor beta chains from a single sample sequenced in a study of blood T cells in healthy people across ages. Using a J-beta primer mix together with a sample-barcoded 5' primer, a second PCR was run for about 6 to 12 cycles. TCRdb used MiXCR to reprocess the 5' RACE reads, holding one entry per CDR3 protein. The top ten clones hold around 18% of a sample with 850,000 to 1,300,000 distinct CDR3 sequences, 40% to 55% of them seen once. Sequencing input: blood. The receptors were gathered from a woman aged 55-70 years in good health.

This sequence joins TRBV10-3 and TRBJ2-2, with D maybe TRBD1 (6 bases). CDR1 and CDR2 from the germline V gene are ENHRY and SYGVKD. CDR3 length: 14 residues. V lost 4 bases, J lost 3 bases, and 9 bases lay in between. For the CDR3, the DNA is TGTGCCATCAGTGTTGGGGGCTACACCGGGGAGCTGTTTTTT. Its protein product is CAISVGGYTGELFF.

As for this clonotype: A read error may be the cause here, since a much bigger clone is one base away. The chain links TRBV7-3 to TRBJ2-4; D possibly matches TRBD1 or TRBD2 (6 bases each). The CDR3 totals 13 residues. CDR1 and CDR2 (germline): SGHTA, FQGTGA. Trimming left V 2 bases short and J 15 bases short, with 17 bases between. In DNA, the CDR3 is TGTGCCAGCAGCTTATTACAGGGAGGCGAGCGGTACTTC. Translation gives CASSLLQGGERYF.

This clonotype was counted ten times or more. CDR3 in amino acids: CASSLGQGVRNTEAFF. The CDR3 DNA reads TGCGCCAGCAGCTTGGGACAGGGAGTTAGGAACACTGAAGCTTTCTTT. This chain links TRBV5-1 with TRBJ1-1, with 7 positions matching TRBD1. The CDR3 covers 16 residues. From germline, CDR1 is SGHRS and CDR2 YFSETQ. The V and J ends lost 0 bases and 1 base, in that order; junction bases with no gene match: 6.

The rearrangement joins TRBV20-1 to TRBJ2-7, with D perhaps matching TRBD2 (7 bases). Germline assignment: CDR1 DFQATT and CDR2 SNEGSKA (reference sequence). The V end lost 4 bases, the J end lost 3 bases, and 16 bases lay between the germline ends. The CDR3 has 14 amino acids. In DNA form, the CDR3 reads TGCAGTGCTAAGGGGGGGGAGGGCCGCTACGAGCAGTACTTC. Protein sequence: CSAKGGEGRYEQYF.

The chain employs TRBV28 and TRBJ2-2, with 9 positions matching TRBD1. V was pared by 3 bases and J by 4 bases, with 6 bases of the junction left unmatched. The length of the CDR3 is 16 residues. From germline, CDR1 is MDHEN and CDR2 SYDVKM. Here the CDR3 reads CASSLAGTGSTGELFF. The CDR3 bases are TGTGCCAGCAGTTTGGCCGGGACAGGGTCCACCGGGGAGCTGTTTTTT.

This clonotype showed up just a few times. The gene calls are TRBV12-3 or TRBV12-4 and TRBJ2-1; 7 bases are shared with TRBD2. The V and J ends lost 8 bases and 6 bases, in that order; junction bases with no gene match: 16. The CDR3 consists of 16 residues. CDR3 sequence (DNA): TGTGCCAGCGCACCCCCCCGGGCTAGCGGAACCAATGAGCAGTTCTTC. It encodes CASAPPRASGTNEQFF.

Only a few counts were recorded for this clonotype. CDR3 in DNA: TGCAGCGTTGAAACACCGCGGGGGAGGGCAGATACGCAGTATTTT. Residues: CSVETPRGRADTQYF. The chain joins TRBV29-1 to TRBJ2-3; 7 nucleotides agree with TRBD2. The CDR3 sequence is 15 residues long. In germline, CDR1 is SQVTM, CDR2 ANQGSEA. Trimming cost V 2 bases and J 4 bases; bases outside gene matches: 9.

V and J are TRBV9 and TRBJ2-7, with 7 bases lining up with TRBD2. Germline assignment: CDR1 SGDLS and CDR2 YYNGEE. The CDR3 is 16 amino acids. J was trimmed by 4 bases and V by 3 bases; bases with no gene match: 13. DNA of the CDR3: TGTGCCAGCAGCGATAGCGCCGGGACTATGCCTTACGAGCAGTACTTC. Translation gives CASSDSAGTMPYEQYF.

This clonotype was observed a single time. A much larger clone lies a single base off, so this may be a read error. The rearrangement uses TRBV5-1 and TRBJ2-1, with 8 bases matching TRBD2. The germline CDR1 and CDR2 sequences are SGHRS and YFSETQ. The CDR3 has 14 amino acids. The V segment lost 4 bases and the J segment 12 bases; nucleotides outside the gene matches: 12. The CDR3 DNA is TGCGCCAGCAGCACTGGAGCGGGAGTGGATGGGCAGTTCTTC. Translating it yields CASSTGAGVDGQFF.

The V call is TRBV11-2, the J call TRBJ2-1, with a weak D call TRBD2 (10 bases). The CDR3 loop spans 21 amino acids. V was trimmed by 2 bases and J by 0 bases, leaving 26 bases between them. The germline gives CDR1 SGHAT, CDR2 FQNNGV. DNA for the CDR3: TGTGCCAGCAGCTTACGGCCGGACAGGGGCTCTAGCGGGAGCTCCTACAATGAGCAGTTCTTC. It encodes CASSLRPDRGSSGSSYNEQFF.

This chain joins TRBV10-3 and TRBJ1-5; the D is unclear. The CDR3 totals 15 residues. Trimming cost V 3 bases and J 6 bases, with 15 bases left between them. Per the germline V gene, CDR1 is ENHRY and CDR2 is SYGVKD. CDR3 nucleotides: TGTGCCATCAGTGACGTCGGGGTTGAAGGTCAGCCCCAGCATTTT. Its translation: CAISDVGVEGQPQHF.

The chain joins TRBV11-2 to TRBJ2-7; D is unresolved. The CDR3 covers 15 residues. Trimming pared 3 bases from V and 3 bases from J, leaving 15 bases between. The germline V gene encodes CDR1 SGHAT and CDR2 FQNNGV. DNA for the CDR3: TGTGCCAGCAGCTTCGCGCATGAACAGCTCTACGAGCAGTACTTC. The encoded protein is CASSFAHEQLYEQYF.

V gene TRBV5-1 combines with J gene TRBJ2-7, with 7 positions matching TRBD2. V trimming: 4 bases; J trimming: 6 bases; junction bases outside the gene matches: 10. This CDR3 has 14 amino acids. Germline lookup yields CDR1 SGHRS and CDR2 YFSETQ. CDR3: CASSPGRERGEQYF. As DNA, the CDR3 is TGCGCCAGCAGCCCCGGGCGGGAGAGGGGCGAGCAGTACTTC. The full variable domain, completed using reference TRBV5-1 and TRBJ2-7, is KAGVTQTPRYLIKTRGQQVTLSCSPISGHRSVSWYQQTPGQGLQFLFEYFSETQRNKGNFPGRFSGRQFSNSRSEMNVSTLELGDSALYLCASSPGRERGEQYFGPGTRLTVT.

This sequence joins TRBV9 and TRBJ2-1, with 16 bases fitting TRBD2. CDR3 length: 17 amino acids. V lost 3 bases to trimming and J lost 4 bases; unmatched junction nucleotides: 4. Germline CDR1 SGDLS, CDR2 YYNGEE. The CDR3 here is CASSEGTSGRVYNEQFF. The CDR3 coding sequence is TGTGCCAGCAGCGAGGGGACTAGCGGGAGGGTATACAATGAGCAGTTCTTC.

The CDR3 is CARGAKETQYF. CDR3 in DNA: TGTGCCCGTGGGGCCAAGGAGACCCAGTACTTC. The genes are TRBV6-4 and TRBJ2-7, with D tentatively TRBD1 (5 bases). TRBJ2-5 explains the end of the DNA better; the J call may be wrong. Germline lookup yields CDR1 MRHNA and CDR2 SNTAGT. The CDR3 is 11 residues long.

This clonotype was found a few times. The chain is built from TRBV4-2 and TRBJ1-5; possibly TRBD1 for D (6 bases). The V gene lost 0 bases and the J gene lost 0 bases, with 15 bases spanning the gap. Per the germline V gene, CDR1 is LGHNA and CDR2 is YNFKEQ. The length of the CDR3 is 18 residues. CDR3 sequence reads: CASSQDSGVQNSNQPQHF. CDR3 DNA: TGTGCCAGCAGCCAAGATTCAGGGGTCCAAAATAGCAATCAGCCCCAGCATTTT.

This clonotype was found a few times. As DNA, the CDR3 is TGCAGCGCGACAGGGTCCAACGAGCAGTACTTC. Translation: CSATGSNEQYF. This sequence joins TRBV29-1 and TRBJ2-7; 7 bases line up with TRBD1. J gave up 5 bases and V 7 bases, and 5 bases lay outside the gene matches. The germline V gene encodes CDR1 SQVTM and CDR2 ANQGSEA. The CDR3 runs to 11 residues.

This clonotype was recorded a few times. This chain joins TRBV7-9 and TRBJ2-1, with a weak D call TRBD1 (5 bases). The CDR3 runs 16 residues. V was pared by 5 bases and J by 3 bases, with 17 bases between. Germline V lookup: CDR1 SEHNR, CDR2 FQNEAQ (reference sequence). The CDR3 DNA sequence: TGTGCCAGCAGCCGCCTGACGACAGCTTACTACAATGAGCAGTTCTTC. Its translation is CASSRLTTAYYNEQFF.

V and J are TRBV4-1 and TRBJ2-5; 10 bases match TRBD2. Germline CDR1 reads MGHRA; CDR2 reads YSYEKL. The CDR3 spans 18 residues. V gave up 3 bases and J gave up 6 bases; unmatched junction bases: 16. CDR3 bases: TGCGCCAGCAGCCAGAACGAGGGAGGACTAGCGGCGCTTAAGACCCAGTACTTC. Translated: CASSQNEGGLAALKTQYF.

In its sample, this clonotype was seen a few times. The rearrangement uses TRBV2 and TRBJ2-4; D not certain. Trimming shortened V by 3 bases and J by 1 base, and 16 bases separated the two germline ends. The CDR3 runs to 17 residues. Germline assignment: CDR1 SNHLY and CDR2 FYNNEI. The CDR3 DNA follows: TGTGCCAGCAGTGATGATCCCCAACTCGTGGCCAAAAACATTCAGTACTTC. Protein product: CASSDDPQLVAKNIQYF. Based on the CDR3 plus reference TRBV2 and TRBJ2-4, the full variable domain is EPEVTQTPSHQVTQMGQEVILRCVPISNHLYFYWYRQILGQKVEFLVSFYNNEISEKSEIFDDQFSVERPDGSNFTLKIRSTKLEDSAMYFCASSDDPQLVAKNIQYFGAGTRLSVL.

The chain couples TRBV15 to TRBJ2-1; D is uncertain. Trimming stripped 3 bases from V and 0 bases from J, with 9 bases between. There are 15 residues in the CDR3. Germline CDR1 LNHNV, CDR2 YYDKDF (reference sequence). The chain's CDR3 is CATSSHRSSYNEQFF. The CDR3 nucleotides read TGTGCCACCAGCAGCCACCGGAGCTCCTACAATGAGCAGTTCTTC.

The chain employs TRBV3-1 and TRBJ2-2; D tentatively reads TRBD1 or TRBD2 (5 bases each). Germline lookup yields CDR1 LGHDT and CDR2 YNNKEL (reference sequence). This CDR3 has 19 amino acids. Trimming shortened V by 3 bases and J by 1 base, and 21 bases separated the two germline ends. The CDR3 DNA reads TGTGCCAGCAGCCAGGATTGGGGGACGATGGAGGAGAACACCGGGGAGCTGTTTTTT. Translation gives CASSQDWGTMEENTGELFF.

This clonotype was observed a few times. The rearrangement uses TRBV7-2 and TRBJ2-1; 8 nucleotides agree with TRBD2. This CDR3 has 19 amino acids. Trimming cost V 4 bases and J 4 bases; bases outside gene matches: 18. Germline CDR1 and CDR2: SGHTA and FQGNSA. CDR3 coding DNA: TGTGCCAGCAGCTCCCAGGCAGTAGCGGGGTACCAGGGGTACAATGAGCAGTTCTTC. It translates to CASSSQAVAGYQGYNEQFF.

This clonotype was detected a few times. The chain couples TRBV6-5 to TRBJ2-7, with D perhaps matching TRBD1 (6 bases). Germline assignment: CDR1 MNHEY and CDR2 SVGAGI. V was shortened by 7 bases and J by 1 base, with 20 bases between the two germline ends. This CDR3 region has 16 residues. CDR3 sequence (DNA): TGTGCCAGCACCCCAGGGGTGATCACAGGTTCCTACGAGCAGTACTTC. It codes for CASTPGVITGSYEQYF.

Concerning this clonotype: At one of its ends the junction is not consistent with the germline gene, which may arise from a read error. This chain links TRBV27 with TRBJ2-7; 10 positions agree with TRBD1. The CDR3 covers 20 residues. Germline V lookup: CDR1 MNHEY, CDR2 SMNVEV (reference sequence). CDR3 loop: CAGSSPTLGQGVFSRYEQYF. The DNA of the CDR3 is TGTGCCGGCAGTTCTCCAACTCTAGGACAGGGGGTGTTTAGCCGCTACGAGCAGTACTTC.